A selection of T cell receptor beta chains follows, all from one sample in a study of blood T cell repertoires in COVID-19. TCRdb's table, derived via immunoSEQ multiplex PCR, lists solely in-frame clones and lacks some. The data show 210,000 or so clones, 65% to 85% seen once. Material: peripheral blood. All receptors derive from a man between 45 and 60 years old with active or convalescent COVID-19. The CDR3 runs from the conserved cysteine through the conserved F or W. D genes are given only for firm matches. The size entry is marked missing in some rows and otherwise reads once, few, many or a size class.

d_call clone_size j_call v_call cdr3_length cdr3_aa cdr3_nt
- once TRBJ2-2 TRBV15 14 CATSRARYTGELFF TGTGCCACCAGCAGAGCCCGTTACACCGGGGAGCTGTTTTTT
- - TRBJ1-2 TRBV28 18 CASSLPKQGPVYLDGYTF TGTGCCAGCAGTTTACCCAAACAGGGTCCCGTCTATCTCGATGGCTACACCTTC
TRBD1 - TRBJ2-1 TRBV29-1 14 CSAFPGQLYNEQFF TGCAGCGCCTTTCCGGGACAGCTTTACAATGAGCAGTTCTTC
TRBD1 - TRBJ2-1 TRBV6-4 15 CASSPGQSSYNEQFF TGTGCCAGCAGTCCGGGACAGAGCTCCTACAATGAGCAGTTCTTC
- - TRBJ1-4 TRBV5-1 15 CASSSPGSPNEKLFF TGCGCCAGCAGCTCGCCAGGATCCCCTAATGAAAAACTGTTTTTT
- - TRBJ1-2 TRBV9 17 CASSVFRDTGAGVGYTF TGTGCCAGCAGCGTTTTCCGGGACACGGGAGCGGGGGTGGGCTACACCTTC
- few TRBJ1-4 TRBV5-1 16 CASSLAAGGASEKLFF TGCGCCAGCAGCTTGGCCGCCGGAGGGGCAAGTGAAAAACTGTTTTTT
- - TRBJ2-7 TRBV7-9 12 CASSLEGIEQYF TGTGCCAGCAGCTTAGAGGGGATAGAGCAGTACTTC
TRBD1 - TRBJ1-4 TRBV9 18 CASSARRDRGDLDEKLFF TGTGCCAGCAGCGCGCGACGGGACAGGGGAGACTTGGATGAAAAACTGTTTTTT
- - TRBJ2-7 TRBV19 14 CASSIQGISYEQYF TGTGCCAGTAGTATACAGGGAATCTCCTACGAGCAGTACTTC
- - TRBJ2-7 TRBV5-5 15 CASRPPGGTAYEQYF TGTGCCAGCAGACCACCCGGAGGGACAGCCTACGAGCAGTACTTC
- - TRBJ1-3 TRBV19 16 CASTAGVVQAGNTIYF TGTGCCAGTACGGCGGGGGTGGTCCAAGCTGGAAACACCATATATTTT
TRBD1 once TRBJ2-5 TRBV3-1/TRBV3-2 15 CASSQAGGSRETQYF TGTGCCAGCAGCCAAGCAGGGGGCTCCCGAGAGACCCAGTACTTC
TRBD1 few TRBJ1-5 TRBV16 13 CASSFDRDQPQHF TGTGCCAGCAGCTTCGACAGGGACCAGCCCCAGCATTTT
- - TRBJ2-3 TRBV30 11 CAWRTGDTQYF TGTGCCTGGAGAACAGGGGATACGCAGTATTTT
- once TRBJ2-5 TRBV2 11 CASRGLETQYF TGTGCCAGCAGGGGGCTGGAGACCCAGTACTTC
- - TRBJ2-7 TRBV27 10 CASSRGEQYF TGTGCCAGCAGTAGAGGCGAGCAGTACTTC
TRBD1 - TRBJ1-2 TRBV6-5 16 CASSFLTGGRNYGYTF TGTGCCAGCAGTTTCCTGACAGGGGGAAGGAACTATGGCTACACCTTC
- - TRBJ1-1 TRBV11-2 12 CASSLDTPEAFF TGTGCCAGCAGCTTAGATACTCCCGAAGCTTTCTTT
- - TRBJ2-7 TRBV7-9 12 CASSLDTYEQYF TGTGCCAGCAGCTTAGATACCTACGAGCAGTACTTC
- - TRBJ1-2 TRBV5-6 15 CASSLVEGPYYGYTF TGTGCCAGCAGCTTGGTGGAGGGGCCGTACTATGGCTACACCTTC
- - TRBJ2-7 TRBV11-2 15 CASSPRGSGGGEQYF TGTGCCAGCAGCCCCAGGGGGTCAGGGGGAGGCGAGCAGTACTTC
- - TRBJ2-6 TRBV19 14 CASSTGSGANVLTF TGTGCCAGTAGTACGGGCTCTGGGGCCAACGTCCTGACTTTC
TRBD1 - TRBJ1-5 TRBV5-6 15 CASSSRTGADQPQHF TGTGCCAGCAGCTCCCGGACAGGCGCGGATCAGCCCCAGCATTTT
TRBD2 few TRBJ2-1 TRBV12-5 17 CASGFASGGRSYNEQFF TGTGCTAGTGGTTTCGCTAGCGGGGGAAGGTCCTACAATGAGCAGTTCTTC
TRBD1 - TRBJ1-1 TRBV5-1 16 CASSPGTGDRTTEAFF TGCGCCAGCAGCCCCGGGACAGGGGATAGGACCACTGAAGCTTTCTTT
TRBD1 - TRBJ1-5 TRBV29-1 17 CSARGGQGWSSNQPQHF TGCAGCGCCCGAGGGGGACAGGGATGGAGTAGCAATCAGCCCCAGCATTTT
- - TRBJ1-1 TRBV7-2 13 CASSPAAGVEAFF TGTGCCAGCAGCCCCGCGGCGGGAGTTGAAGCTTTCTTT
TRBD1 - TRBJ1-1 TRBV5-8 15 CASSWGTGWGTEAFF TGTGCCAGCAGCTGGGGGACAGGGTGGGGCACTGAAGCTTTCTTT
- - TRBJ2-7 TRBV19 14 CASSPQGSSYEQYF TGTGCCAGTAGTCCACAAGGGAGCTCCTACGAGCAGTACTTC
- - TRBJ1-2 TRBV7-2 14 CASSLEGLGGGYTF TGTGCCAGCAGCTTAGAGGGGTTAGGGGGTGGCTACACCTTC
- - TRBJ1-6 TRBV27 15 CASSSWTRNNSPLHF TGTGCCAGCAGTTCATGGACAAGGAATAATTCACCCCTCCACTTT
- - TRBJ1-3 TRBV21-1 15 CVSKLQGYSGNTIYF TGTGTCAGCAAGTTACAGGGTTACTCTGGAAACACCATATATTTT
- - TRBJ1-5 TRBV12-3/TRBV12-4 13 CASTTAGNQPQHF TGTGCCAGCACCACGGCAGGGAATCAGCCCCAGCATTTT
TRBD2 - TRBJ2-3 TRBV11-2 14 CASSSGLKKGTQYF TGTGCCAGCAGCTCGGGACTAAAAAAGGGTACGCAGTATTTT
- - TRBJ2-3 TRBV3-1/TRBV3-2 15 CASSPQGFGTDTQYF TGTGCCAGCAGCCCCCAGGGATTCGGGACAGATACGCAGTATTTT
- - TRBJ2-3 TRBV7-3 15 CASSLTAQNTDTQYF TGTGCCAGCAGCTTAACGGCCCAAAATACAGATACGCAGTATTTT
- - TRBJ1-1 TRBV6-5 14 CASSYSPVNTEAFF TGTGCCAGCAGTTACTCTCCCGTGAACACTGAAGCTTTCTTT
- - TRBJ2-1 TRBV19 12 CATGLFGNEQFF TGTGCCACCGGACTATTCGGGAATGAGCAGTTCTTC
- - TRBJ1-2 TRBV19 13 CASSIQRDYGYTF TGTGCCAGTAGTATACAGAGGGACTATGGCTACACCTTC
TRBD1 once TRBJ2-2 TRBV6-6 16 CASRLGQGPTTGELFF TGTGCCAGCAGACTCGGACAGGGCCCAACCACCGGGGAGCTGTTTTTT
- - TRBJ2-1 TRBV19 18 CASSIRGRVKVSYNEQFF TGTGCCAGTAGTATAAGGGGCAGGGTAAAAGTCTCCTACAATGAGCAGTTCTTC
- - TRBJ1-2 TRBV24-1 14 CATSDSNSGYGYTF TGTGCCACCAGTGATTCCAACAGCGGCTATGGCTACACCTTC
- - TRBJ2-4 TRBV5-5 16 CASSRRQGLGENIQYF TGTGCCAGCTCGCGCCGGCAGGGTTTAGGGGAAAACATTCAGTACTTC
TRBD2 once TRBJ2-3 TRBV13 15 CASSLVAGGPDTQYF TGTGCCAGCAGCTTAGTAGCGGGGGGGCCCGATACGCAGTATTTT
TRBD2 - TRBJ2-3 TRBV6-1 17 CASSDPIAGEVTDTQYF TGTGCCAGCAGTGACCCCATAGCGGGAGAGGTAACAGATACGCAGTATTTT
TRBD2 - TRBJ2-1 TRBV30 12 CAWSVTSGEQFF TGTGCCTGGAGTGTAACTAGCGGGGAGCAGTTCTTC
- - TRBJ1-1 TRBV3-1/TRBV3-2 15 CASSRGDFQRTEAFF TGTGCCAGCAGCCGGGGGGACTTTCAGCGGACTGAAGCTTTCTTT
TRBD1 - TRBJ2-6 TRBV11-3 16 CASSSGTGVGANVLTF TGTGCCAGCAGCTCAGGGACAGGGGTCGGGGCCAACGTCCTGACTTTC
TRBD2 - TRBJ2-7 TRBV5-4 17 CASSLAPAGGLSYEQYF TGTGCCAGCAGCTTGGCCCCAGCGGGAGGACTTTCCTACGAGCAGTACTTC
- once TRBJ2-7 TRBV30 12 CAWSTNSREQYF TGTGCCTGGAGCACCAACTCGCGGGAGCAGTACTTC
- - TRBJ1-3 TRBV20-1 11 CSARIGDTIYF TGCAGTGCCCGTATAGGGGACACCATATATTTT
TRBD1 - TRBJ2-7 TRBV30 13 CARSPGGVDEQYF TGTGCCAGATCTCCAGGGGGCGTCGACGAGCAGTACTTC